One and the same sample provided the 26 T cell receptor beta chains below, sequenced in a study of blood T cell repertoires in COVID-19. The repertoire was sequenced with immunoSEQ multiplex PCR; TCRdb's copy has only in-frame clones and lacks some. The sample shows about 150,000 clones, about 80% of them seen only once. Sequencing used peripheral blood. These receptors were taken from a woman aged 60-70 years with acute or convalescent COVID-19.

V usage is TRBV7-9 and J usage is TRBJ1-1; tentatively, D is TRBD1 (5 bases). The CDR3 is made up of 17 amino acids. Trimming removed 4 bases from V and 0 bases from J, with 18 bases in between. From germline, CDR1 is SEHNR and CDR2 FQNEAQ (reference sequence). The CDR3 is CASSSGPGGWVNTEAFF. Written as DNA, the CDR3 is TGTGCCAGCAGCTCCGGACCCGGGGGGTGGGTGAACACTGAAGCTTTCTTT. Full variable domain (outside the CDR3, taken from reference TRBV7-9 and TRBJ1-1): DTGVSQNPRHKITKRGQNVTFRCDPISEHNRLYWYRQTLGQGPEFLTYFQNEAQLEKSRLLSDRFSAERPKGSFSTLEIQRTEQGDSAMYLCASSSGPGGWVNTEAFFGQGTRLTVV.

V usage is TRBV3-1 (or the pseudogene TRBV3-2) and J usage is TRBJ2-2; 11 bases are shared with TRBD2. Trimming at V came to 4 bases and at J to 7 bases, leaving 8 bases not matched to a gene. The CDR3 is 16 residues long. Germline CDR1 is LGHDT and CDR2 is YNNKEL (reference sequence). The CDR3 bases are TGTGCCAGCAGCCCCGGACTAGCGGGCCAGAGCGGGGAGCTGTTTTTT. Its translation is CASSPGLAGQSGELFF.

In DNA form, the CDR3 reads TGTGCCAGCAGCTCAAAGCGGGGACTCACAGATACGCAGTATTTT. Translating gives CASSSKRGLTDTQYF. The chain joins TRBV5-4 to TRBJ2-3; TRBD2 agrees at 7 bases. CDR3 length: 15 residues. Germline V gives CDR1 SGHNT, CDR2 YYREEE (reference sequence). V lost 3 bases to trimming and J lost 2 bases; unmatched junction nucleotides: 6.

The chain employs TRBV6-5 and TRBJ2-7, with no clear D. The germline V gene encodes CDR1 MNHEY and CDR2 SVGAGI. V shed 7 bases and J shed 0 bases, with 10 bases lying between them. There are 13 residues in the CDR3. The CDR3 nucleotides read TGTGCCAGCACCCGTCGGTACTCCTACGAGCAGTACTTC. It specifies CASTRRYSYEQYF.

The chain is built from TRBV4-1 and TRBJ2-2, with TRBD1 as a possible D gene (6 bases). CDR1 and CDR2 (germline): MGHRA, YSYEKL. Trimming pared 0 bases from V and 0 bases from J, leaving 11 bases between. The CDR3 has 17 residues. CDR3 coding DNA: TGCGCCAGCAGCCAAGATTCAGGGGCTGCGAACACCGGGGAGCTGTTTTTT. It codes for CASSQDSGAANTGELFF.

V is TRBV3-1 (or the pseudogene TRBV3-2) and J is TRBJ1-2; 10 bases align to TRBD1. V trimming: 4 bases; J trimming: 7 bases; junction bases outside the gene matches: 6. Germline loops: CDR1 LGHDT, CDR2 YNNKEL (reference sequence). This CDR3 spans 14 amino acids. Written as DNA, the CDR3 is TGTGCCAGCAGCCGGGGACAGGGGCATGGTGGCTACACCTTC. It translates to CASSRGQGHGGYTF.

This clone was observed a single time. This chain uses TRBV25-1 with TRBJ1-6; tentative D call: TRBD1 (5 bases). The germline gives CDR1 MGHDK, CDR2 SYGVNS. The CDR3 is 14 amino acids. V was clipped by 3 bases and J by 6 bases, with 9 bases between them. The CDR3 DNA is TGTGCCAGCAGTGATCGGGGGTCTAATTCACCCCTCCACTTT. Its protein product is CASSDRGSNSPLHF.

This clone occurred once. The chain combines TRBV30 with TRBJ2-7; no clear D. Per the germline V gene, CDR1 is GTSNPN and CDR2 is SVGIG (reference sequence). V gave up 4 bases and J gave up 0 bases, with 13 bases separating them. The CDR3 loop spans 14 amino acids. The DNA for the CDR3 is TGTGCCTGGACAACGAAAGTCGGCTCCTACGAGCAGTACTTC. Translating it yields CAWTTKVGSYEQYF.

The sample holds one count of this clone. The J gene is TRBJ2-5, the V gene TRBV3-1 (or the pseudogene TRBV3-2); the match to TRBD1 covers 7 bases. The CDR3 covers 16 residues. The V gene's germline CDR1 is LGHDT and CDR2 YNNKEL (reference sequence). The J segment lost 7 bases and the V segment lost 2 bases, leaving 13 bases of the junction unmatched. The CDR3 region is CASSQWTGTRSGTQYF. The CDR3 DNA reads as TGTGCCAGCAGCCAATGGACAGGTACTAGGTCGGGGACCCAGTACTTC.

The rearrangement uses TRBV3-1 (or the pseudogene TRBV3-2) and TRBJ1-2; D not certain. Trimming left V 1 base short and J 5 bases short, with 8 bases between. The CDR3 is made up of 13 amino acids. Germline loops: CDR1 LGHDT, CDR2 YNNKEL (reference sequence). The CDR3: CASSQGRRYGYTF. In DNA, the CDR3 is TGTGCCAGCAGCCAAGGTAGGAGGTATGGCTACACCTTC.

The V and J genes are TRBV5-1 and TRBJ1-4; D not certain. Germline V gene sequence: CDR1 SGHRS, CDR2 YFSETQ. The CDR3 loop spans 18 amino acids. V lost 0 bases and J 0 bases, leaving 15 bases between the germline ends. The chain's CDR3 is CASSLVGFAGATNEKLFF. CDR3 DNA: TGCGCCAGCAGCTTGGTTGGTTTTGCGGGAGCAACTAATGAAAAACTGTTTTTT.

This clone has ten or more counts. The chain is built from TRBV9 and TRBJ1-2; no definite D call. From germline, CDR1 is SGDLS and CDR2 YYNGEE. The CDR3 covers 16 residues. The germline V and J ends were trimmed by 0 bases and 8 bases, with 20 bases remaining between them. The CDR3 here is CASSVAQYGSSLGYTF. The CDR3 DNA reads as TGTGCCAGCAGCGTAGCTCAGTACGGGTCGAGCTTAGGCTACACCTTC.

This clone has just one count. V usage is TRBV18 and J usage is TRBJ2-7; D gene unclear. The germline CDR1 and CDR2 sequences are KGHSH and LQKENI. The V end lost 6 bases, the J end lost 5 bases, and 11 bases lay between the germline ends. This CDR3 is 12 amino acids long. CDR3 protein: CASSGERNEQYV. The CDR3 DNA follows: TGTGCCAGCTCCGGAGAAAGGAACGAGCAGTACGTC.

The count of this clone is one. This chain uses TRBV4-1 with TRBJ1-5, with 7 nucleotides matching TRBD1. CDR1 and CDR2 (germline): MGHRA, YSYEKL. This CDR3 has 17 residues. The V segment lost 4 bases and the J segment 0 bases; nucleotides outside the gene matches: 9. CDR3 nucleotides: TGCGCCAGCAGCCGAACAGGGACAGATTATAGCAATCAGCCCCAGCATTTT. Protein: CASSRTGTDYSNQPQHF.

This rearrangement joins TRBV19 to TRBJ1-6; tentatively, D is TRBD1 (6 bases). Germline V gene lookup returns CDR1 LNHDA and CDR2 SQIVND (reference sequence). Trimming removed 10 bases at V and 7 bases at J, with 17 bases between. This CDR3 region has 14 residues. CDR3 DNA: TGTGCCACCGCTTACGGGACACTCAATTCACCCCTCCACTTT. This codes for CATAYGTLNSPLHF.

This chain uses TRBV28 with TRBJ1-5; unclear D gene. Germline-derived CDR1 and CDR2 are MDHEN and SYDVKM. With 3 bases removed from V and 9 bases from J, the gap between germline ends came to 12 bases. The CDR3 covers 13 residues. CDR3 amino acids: CASSFPLRGPQHF. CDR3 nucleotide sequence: TGTGCCAGCAGTTTCCCTTTACGAGGGCCCCAGCATTTT.

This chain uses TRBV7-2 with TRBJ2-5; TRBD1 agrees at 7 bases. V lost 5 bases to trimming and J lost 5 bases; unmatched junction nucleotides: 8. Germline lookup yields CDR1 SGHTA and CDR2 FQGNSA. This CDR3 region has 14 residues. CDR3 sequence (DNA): TGTGCCAGCAGCCTAAACAGGGGCTTGGAGACCCAGTACTTC. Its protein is CASSLNRGLETQYF.

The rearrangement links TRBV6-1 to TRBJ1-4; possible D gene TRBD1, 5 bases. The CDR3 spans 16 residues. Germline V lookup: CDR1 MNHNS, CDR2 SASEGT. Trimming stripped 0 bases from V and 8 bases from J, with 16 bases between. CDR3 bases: TGTGCCAGCAGTGAAGCGCGGGACTCCCAGCGGGAAAAACTGTTTTTT. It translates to CASSEARDSQREKLFF.

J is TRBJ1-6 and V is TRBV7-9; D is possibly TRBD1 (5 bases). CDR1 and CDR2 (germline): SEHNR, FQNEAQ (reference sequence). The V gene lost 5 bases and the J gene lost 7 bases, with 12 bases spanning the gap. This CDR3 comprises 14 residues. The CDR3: CASSPTQGNSPLHF. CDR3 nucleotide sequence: TGTGCCAGCAGCCCCACCCAGGGCAATTCACCCCTCCACTTT.

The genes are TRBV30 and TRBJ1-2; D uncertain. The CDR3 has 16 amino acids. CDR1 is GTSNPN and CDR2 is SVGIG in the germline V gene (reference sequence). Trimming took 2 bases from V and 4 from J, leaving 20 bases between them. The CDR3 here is CAWSSPGGSRGYGYTF. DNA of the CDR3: TGTGCCTGGAGTTCTCCAGGAGGCTCTCGGGGCTATGGCTACACCTTC.

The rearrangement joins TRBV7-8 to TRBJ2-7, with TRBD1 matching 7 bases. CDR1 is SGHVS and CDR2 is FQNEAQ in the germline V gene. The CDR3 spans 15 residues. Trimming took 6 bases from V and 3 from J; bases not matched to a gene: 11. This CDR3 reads CASRLTPGTDYEQYV. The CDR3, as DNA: TGTGCCAGCAGATTGACCCCCGGGACAGACTACGAGCAGTACGTC.

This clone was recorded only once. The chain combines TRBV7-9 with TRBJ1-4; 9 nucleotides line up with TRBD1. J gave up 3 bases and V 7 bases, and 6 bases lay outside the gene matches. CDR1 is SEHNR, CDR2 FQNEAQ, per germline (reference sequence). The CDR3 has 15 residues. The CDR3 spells CASTTGGLANEKLFF. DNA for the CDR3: TGTGCCAGCACGACAGGGGGGTTGGCTAATGAAAAACTGTTTTTT.

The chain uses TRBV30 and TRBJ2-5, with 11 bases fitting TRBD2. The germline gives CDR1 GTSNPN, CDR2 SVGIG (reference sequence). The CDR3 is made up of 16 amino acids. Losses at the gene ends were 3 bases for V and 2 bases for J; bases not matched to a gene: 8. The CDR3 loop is CAWSHGLAGEQETQYF. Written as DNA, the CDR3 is TGTGCCTGGAGCCACGGACTAGCGGGCGAGCAAGAGACCCAGTACTTC. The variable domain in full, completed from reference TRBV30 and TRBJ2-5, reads SQTIHQWPATLVQPVGSPLSLECTVEGTSNPNLYWYRQAAGRGLQLLFYSVGIGQISSEVPQNLSASRPQDRQFILSSKKLLLSDSGFYLCAWSHGLAGEQETQYFGPGTRLLVL.

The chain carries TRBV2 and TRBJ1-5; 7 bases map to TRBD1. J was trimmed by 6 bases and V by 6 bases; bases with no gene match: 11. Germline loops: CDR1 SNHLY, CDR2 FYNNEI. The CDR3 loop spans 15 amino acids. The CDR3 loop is CASRVGTGVSQPQHF. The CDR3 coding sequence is TGTGCCAGCAGAGTTGGTACAGGGGTCAGTCAGCCCCAGCATTTT.

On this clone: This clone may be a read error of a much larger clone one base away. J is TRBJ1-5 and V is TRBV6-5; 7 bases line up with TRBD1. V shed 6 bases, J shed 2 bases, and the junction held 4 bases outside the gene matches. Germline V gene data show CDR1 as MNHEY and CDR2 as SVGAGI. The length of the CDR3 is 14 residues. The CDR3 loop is CASRSTGGNQPQHF. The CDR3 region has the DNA TGTGCCAGCAGATCCACAGGGGGCAATCAGCCCCAGCATTTT.

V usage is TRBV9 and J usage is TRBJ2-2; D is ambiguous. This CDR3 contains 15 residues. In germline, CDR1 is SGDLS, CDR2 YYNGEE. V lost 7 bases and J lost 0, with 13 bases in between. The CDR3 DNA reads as TGTGCCAGCTCCGACCGGGTCTCGAACACCGGGGAGCTGTTTTTT. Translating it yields CASSDRVSNTGELFF.